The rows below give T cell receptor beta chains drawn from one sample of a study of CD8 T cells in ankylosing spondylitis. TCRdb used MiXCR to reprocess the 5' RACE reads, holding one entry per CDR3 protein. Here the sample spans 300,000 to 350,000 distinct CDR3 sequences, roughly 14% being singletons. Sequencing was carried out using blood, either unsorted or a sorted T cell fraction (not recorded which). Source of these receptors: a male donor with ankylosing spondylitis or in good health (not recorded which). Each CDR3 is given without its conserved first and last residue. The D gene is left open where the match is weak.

ASSSRQGIGGYT,TRBD1,TRBV9,TRBJ1-2
ASSIPGTASGANVLT,TRBD1,TRBV19,TRBJ2-6
ASSLASGSNSNQPQH,-,TRBV12-3/TRBV12-4,TRBJ1-5
ASSWDREFGEQY,TRBD1,TRBV5-1,TRBJ2-7
ASSLGPAALGQPQH,-,TRBV12-3/TRBV12-4,TRBJ1-5
ATSDGTGGNYEQY,TRBD1,TRBV15,TRBJ2-7
ASSLDLGASTEAF,-,TRBV5-1,TRBJ1-1
ASSTLSRGYAGELF,-,TRBV11-3,TRBJ2-2
ASSLGPGGGYNEQF,TRBD2,TRBV11-2,TRBJ2-1
ASSADRGLRGYT,TRBD1,TRBV25-1,TRBJ1-2
ASSPAGQSAGELF,-,TRBV3-1,TRBJ2-2
ASSLLRGEQY,-,TRBV7-9,TRBJ2-7
ASSPATGLPYNEQF,-,TRBV5-1,TRBJ2-1
ASSQTGLGNSPLH,TRBD1,TRBV4-1,TRBJ1-6
ASSKELAGGETQY,-,TRBV21-1,TRBJ2-5
ASSRTGLAGGYEQY,TRBD2,TRBV27,TRBJ2-7
ASSHQGQMAEAF,TRBD1,TRBV4-1,TRBJ1-1
ASSQEKTSITDTQY,TRBD2,TRBV4-2,TRBJ2-3
SARASASDTQY,-,TRBV20-1,TRBJ2-3
ASSHTGTLNYGYT,-,TRBV12-3/TRBV12-4,TRBJ1-2
ASSLTLAGLSYEQY,TRBD2,TRBV28,TRBJ2-7
ASSPRQGFPYEQY,TRBD1,TRBV12-3/TRBV12-4,TRBJ2-7
ASSQATSGVTDTQY,TRBD2,TRBV4-2,TRBJ2-3
ASGVVGGKEKLF,-,TRBV6-1,TRBJ1-4
ASSLGAVSYEQY,-,TRBV7-8,TRBJ2-7
ASSPFFTGGQETQY,TRBD1,TRBV12-3/TRBV12-4,TRBJ2-5
ASSPGTGKQPQH,TRBD1,TRBV4-1,TRBJ1-5
ASSQASEYQPQH,-,TRBV3-1,TRBJ1-5
ASSLGTGPNSPLH,TRBD1,TRBV5-1,TRBJ1-6
ASSLRAAKNIQY,-,TRBV5-6,TRBJ2-4
ASSLPGLAGYNEQF,TRBD2,TRBV5-1,TRBJ2-1
ASSSEARQY,-,TRBV5-5,TRBJ2-7